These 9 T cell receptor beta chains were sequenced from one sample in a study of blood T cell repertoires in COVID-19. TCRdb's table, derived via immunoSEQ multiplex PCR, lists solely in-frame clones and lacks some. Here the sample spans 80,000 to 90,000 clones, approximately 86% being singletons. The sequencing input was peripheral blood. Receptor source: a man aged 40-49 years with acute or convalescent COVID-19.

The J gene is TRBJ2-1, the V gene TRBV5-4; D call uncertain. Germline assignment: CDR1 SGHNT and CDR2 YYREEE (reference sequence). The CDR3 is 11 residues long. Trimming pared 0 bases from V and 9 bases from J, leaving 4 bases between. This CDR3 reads CASSLAGEQFF. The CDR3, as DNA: TGTGCCAGCAGCTTGGCCGGTGAGCAGTTCTTC.

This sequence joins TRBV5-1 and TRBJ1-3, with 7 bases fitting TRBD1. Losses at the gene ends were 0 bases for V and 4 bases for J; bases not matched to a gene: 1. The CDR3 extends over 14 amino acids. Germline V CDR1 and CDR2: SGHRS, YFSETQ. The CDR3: CASSLGGQGNTIYF. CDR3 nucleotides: TGCGCCAGCAGCTTGGGGGGACAGGGAAACACCATATATTTT.

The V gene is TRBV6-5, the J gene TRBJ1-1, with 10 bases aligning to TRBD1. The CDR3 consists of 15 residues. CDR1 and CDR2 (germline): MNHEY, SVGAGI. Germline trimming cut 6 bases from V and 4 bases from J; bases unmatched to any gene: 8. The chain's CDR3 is CASSGRQGAVTEAFF. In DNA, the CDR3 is TGTGCCAGCAGCGGAAGACAGGGGGCGGTCACTGAAGCTTTCTTT.

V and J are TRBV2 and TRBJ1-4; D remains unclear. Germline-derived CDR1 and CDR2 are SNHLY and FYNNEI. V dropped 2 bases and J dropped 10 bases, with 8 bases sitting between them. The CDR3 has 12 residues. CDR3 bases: TGTGCCAGCAGTGAAAGAGGGTCAAAACTGTTTTTT. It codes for CASSERGSKLFF.

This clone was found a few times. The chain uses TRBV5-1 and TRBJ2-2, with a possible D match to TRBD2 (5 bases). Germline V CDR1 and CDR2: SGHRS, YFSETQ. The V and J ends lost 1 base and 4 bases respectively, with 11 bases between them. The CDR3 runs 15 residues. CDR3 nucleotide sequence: TGCGCCAGCAGCTTGTTAGGCGCGGGCACCGGGGAGCTGTTTTTT. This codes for CASSLLGAGTGELFF. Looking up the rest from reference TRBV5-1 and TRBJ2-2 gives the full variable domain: KAGVTQTPRYLIKTRGQQVTLSCSPISGHRSVSWYQQTPGQGLQFLFEYFSETQRNKGNFPGRFSGRQFSNSRSEMNVSTLELGDSALYLCASSLLGAGTGELFFGEGSRLTVL.

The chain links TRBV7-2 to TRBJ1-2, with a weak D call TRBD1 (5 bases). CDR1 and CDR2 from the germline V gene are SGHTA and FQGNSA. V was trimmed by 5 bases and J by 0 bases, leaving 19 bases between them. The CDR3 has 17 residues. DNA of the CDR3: TGTGCCAGCAGCCACCGACAGACGAAAAATCCTAACTATGGCTACACCTTC. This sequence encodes CASSHRQTKNPNYGYTF.

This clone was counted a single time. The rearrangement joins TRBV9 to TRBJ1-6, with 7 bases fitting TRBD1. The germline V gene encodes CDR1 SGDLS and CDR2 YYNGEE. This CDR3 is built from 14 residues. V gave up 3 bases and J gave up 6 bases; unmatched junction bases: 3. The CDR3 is CASSAGTANSPLHF. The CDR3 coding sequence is TGTGCCAGCAGCGCTGGGACAGCTAATTCACCCCTCCACTTT.

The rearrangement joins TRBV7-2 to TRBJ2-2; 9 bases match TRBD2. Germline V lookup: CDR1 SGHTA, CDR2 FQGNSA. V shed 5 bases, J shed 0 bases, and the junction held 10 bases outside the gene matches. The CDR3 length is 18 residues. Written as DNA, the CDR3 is TGTGCCAGCAGCGTAAGGGGTTTAGCGGGGGCGAACACCGGGGAGCTGTTTTTT. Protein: CASSVRGLAGANTGELFF.

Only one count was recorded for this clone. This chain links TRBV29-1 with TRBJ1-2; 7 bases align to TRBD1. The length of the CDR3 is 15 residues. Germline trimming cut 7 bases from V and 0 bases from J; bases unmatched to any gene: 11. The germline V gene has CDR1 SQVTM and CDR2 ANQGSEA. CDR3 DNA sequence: TGCAGCGCCCAGGGGGGACAGTTCTCTAACTATGGCTACACCTTC. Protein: CSAQGGQFSNYGYTF. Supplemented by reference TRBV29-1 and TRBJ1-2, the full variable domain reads SAVISQKPSRDICQRGTSLTIQCQVDSQVTMMFWYRQQPGQSLTLIATANQGSEATYESGFVIDKFPISRPNLTFSTLTVSNMSPEDSSIYLCSAQGGQFSNYGYTFGSGTRLTVV.